These T cell receptor beta chains were read from a single sample in a study of cytomegalovirus exposure and HLA in healthy donors. Sequencing used immunoSEQ multiplex PCR; TCRdb keeps in-frame clones, though not all of them. The sample yields 160,000 or so clones, 79% seen once. Sequences were obtained from PBMCs. These TCRs come from a man aged 35-49 years in good health and CMV-seronegative. CDR3s include the opening cysteine and the closing phenylalanine or tryptophan. D genes are given only for firm matches. Clone size is stated in some rows and not others, as once, few, many or a class when expanded.

abundance: -; v_gene: TRBV6-1; d_gene: TRBD1; j_gene: TRBJ2-5; CDR3nt: TGTGCCAGCAGTGTCTCCGGGACAGGGTTGGGGGGGACCCAGTACTTC; CDR3aa: CASSVSGTGLGGTQYF
abundance: -; v_gene: TRBV25-1; d_gene: TRBD2; j_gene: TRBJ2-3; CDR3nt: TGTGCCAGCGAAATAGCGGGAGGGCCCACAGATACGCAGTATTTT; CDR3aa: CASEIAGGPTDTQYF
abundance: -; v_gene: TRBV4-1; d_gene: TRBD1; j_gene: TRBJ2-7; CDR3nt: TGCGCCAGCAGCGCCACACAGGGGGGCATACGCGAGCAGTACTTC; CDR3aa: CASSATQGGIREQYF
abundance: few; v_gene: TRBV7-9; d_gene: TRBD1; j_gene: TRBJ2-5; CDR3nt: TGTGCCAGCAGGACGAGGACAGGCCCGGAGACCCAGTACTTC; CDR3aa: CASRTRTGPETQYF
abundance: -; v_gene: TRBV11-3; d_gene: -; j_gene: TRBJ2-1; CDR3nt: TGTGCCAGCAGCTTAGTCTCTAATGAGCAGTTCTTC; CDR3aa: CASSLVSNEQFF
abundance: -; v_gene: TRBV7-2; d_gene: TRBD2; j_gene: TRBJ2-5; CDR3nt: TGTGCCAGCAGCTCTCAGCGACTAGCGGGAGGTTGGGAGACCCAGTACTTC; CDR3aa: CASSSQRLAGGWETQYF
abundance: -; v_gene: TRBV27; d_gene: -; j_gene: TRBJ1-6; CDR3nt: TGTGCCAGCAGTTTCGTGCGGGATTTAAATTCACCCCTCCACTTT; CDR3aa: CASSFVRDLNSPLHF
abundance: -; v_gene: TRBV7-2; d_gene: -; j_gene: TRBJ2-5; CDR3nt: TGTGCCAGCAGCTTATTGGGGGGCCAAGAGACCCAGTACTTC; CDR3aa: CASSLLGGQETQYF
abundance: -; v_gene: TRBV18; d_gene: -; j_gene: TRBJ2-2; CDR3nt: TGTGCCAGCTCACCAGGAGGGGGGGCGAACACCGGGGAGCTGTTTTTT; CDR3aa: CASSPGGGANTGELFF
abundance: -; v_gene: TRBV28; d_gene: -; j_gene: TRBJ1-2; CDR3nt: TGTGCCAGCAGCGTGGGCCAAACTAACTATGGCTACACCTTC; CDR3aa: CASSVGQTNYGYTF
abundance: -; v_gene: TRBV7-2; d_gene: TRBD2; j_gene: TRBJ2-7; CDR3nt: TGTGCCAGCAGCTTAGGACTAGCGGGTTCCTACGAGCAGTACTTC; CDR3aa: CASSLGLAGSYEQYF
abundance: -; v_gene: TRBV5-1; d_gene: TRBD1; j_gene: TRBJ2-7; CDR3nt: TGCGCCAGCAGCGCCGGACAGGGCTCGAGCCCCTACGAGCAGTACTTC; CDR3aa: CASSAGQGSSPYEQYF
abundance: -; v_gene: TRBV7-9; d_gene: -; j_gene: TRBJ1-3; CDR3nt: TGTGCCAGCAGCTGGGGAGTAGGTTCGAGCTCTGGAAACACCATATATTTT; CDR3aa: CASSWGVGSSSGNTIYF
abundance: -; v_gene: TRBV5-1; d_gene: TRBD1; j_gene: TRBJ2-1; CDR3nt: TGCGCCAGCAGCTTGGTCGGACAGGGAAACAATGAGCAGTTCTTC; CDR3aa: CASSLVGQGNNEQFF
abundance: -; v_gene: TRBV27; d_gene: -; j_gene: TRBJ1-5; CDR3nt: TGTGTCGCGGGGGGGCTTGGACAGCCCCAGCATTTT; CDR3aa: CVAGGLGQPQHF
abundance: once; v_gene: TRBV4-1; d_gene: TRBD2; j_gene: TRBJ2-2; CDR3nt: TGCGCCAGCAGCCAAGGGTCGGCGGGAGGAGGAGCCGGGGAGCTGTTTTTT; CDR3aa: CASSQGSAGGGAGELFF
abundance: -; v_gene: TRBV5-8; d_gene: -; j_gene: TRBJ1-2; CDR3nt: TGTGCCAGCAGACGATCAGGGGTATTCACTTCTAACTATGGCTACACCTTC; CDR3aa: CASRRSGVFTSNYGYTF
abundance: -; v_gene: TRBV6-1; d_gene: -; j_gene: TRBJ2-7; CDR3nt: TGTGCCAGCAGTGCCACCTCCGGGACACCCTACGAGCAGTACTTC; CDR3aa: CASSATSGTPYEQYF
abundance: -; v_gene: TRBV5-1; d_gene: -; j_gene: TRBJ1-1; CDR3nt: TGCGCCAGCAGCTTGAGGGGAGGCACTGAAGCTTTCTTT; CDR3aa: CASSLRGGTEAFF
abundance: -; v_gene: TRBV5-6; d_gene: TRBD2; j_gene: TRBJ2-7; CDR3nt: TGTGCCAGCAGTTTTTGGACTAGCGGGACCCACGAGCAGTACTTC; CDR3aa: CASSFWTSGTHEQYF
abundance: -; v_gene: TRBV18; d_gene: TRBD1; j_gene: TRBJ2-6; CDR3nt: TGTGCCAGCTCTTGGACAGGGATTAGCTCTGGGGCCAACGTCCTGACTTTC; CDR3aa: CASSWTGISSGANVLTF
abundance: -; v_gene: TRBV5-6; d_gene: TRBD1; j_gene: TRBJ1-1; CDR3nt: TGTGCCAGCAGTCCTAGACAGGGTGGGACTGAAGCTTTCTTT; CDR3aa: CASSPRQGGTEAFF
abundance: -; v_gene: TRBV2; d_gene: TRBD2; j_gene: TRBJ2-5; CDR3nt: TGTGCCAGCAGTGAAAGGTTAACTAGCGGGAGGGCCGATGAGACCCAGTACTTC; CDR3aa: CASSERLTSGRADETQYF
abundance: -; v_gene: TRBV19; d_gene: TRBD2; j_gene: TRBJ2-2; CDR3nt: TGTGCCAGTAGCCCGGGACTAGCGGGAGTTACCGGGGAGCTGTTTTTT; CDR3aa: CASSPGLAGVTGELFF
abundance: -; v_gene: TRBV9; d_gene: -; j_gene: TRBJ2-1; CDR3nt: TGTGCCAGCAGCGTAATGCCTATCTCCTACAATGAGCAGTTCTTC; CDR3aa: CASSVMPISYNEQFF
abundance: -; v_gene: TRBV19; d_gene: -; j_gene: TRBJ1-1; CDR3nt: TGTGCCAGTAGCCAAATAGAGGGCACTGAAGCTTTCTTT; CDR3aa: CASSQIEGTEAFF
abundance: -; v_gene: TRBV6-6; d_gene: -; j_gene: TRBJ2-3; CDR3nt: TGTGCCAGCAGTACAGGGATTGTGACAGATACGCAGTATTTT; CDR3aa: CASSTGIVTDTQYF
abundance: -; v_gene: TRBV7-6; d_gene: TRBD2; j_gene: TRBJ2-3; CDR3nt: TGTGCCAGCAGCTTACGCGGGACTAGCGGCCGCACAGATACGCAGTATTTT; CDR3aa: CASSLRGTSGRTDTQYF
abundance: -; v_gene: TRBV11-2; d_gene: -; j_gene: TRBJ2-5; CDR3nt: TGTGCCAGGAGGAGGGGCCTCGTAGAGACCCAGTACTTC; CDR3aa: CARRRGLVETQYF
abundance: -; v_gene: TRBV28; d_gene: -; j_gene: TRBJ2-1; CDR3nt: TGTGCCAGCAGTTCCTCGACATTCCACAATGAGCAGTTCTTC; CDR3aa: CASSSSTFHNEQFF
abundance: -; v_gene: TRBV7-9; d_gene: TRBD1; j_gene: TRBJ2-7; CDR3nt: TGTGCCAGCGGCGGACAGGCCTACGAGCAGTACTTC; CDR3aa: CASGGQAYEQYF
abundance: few; v_gene: TRBV5-1; d_gene: TRBD2; j_gene: TRBJ2-7; CDR3nt: TGCGCCAGCAGCTTGGCACTAGCGGGAGCGTACGAGCAGTACTTC; CDR3aa: CASSLALAGAYEQYF
abundance: -; v_gene: TRBV7-2; d_gene: -; j_gene: TRBJ2-7; CDR3nt: TGTGCCAGCAGCTTAGACTCATTATCCTACGAGCAGTACTTC; CDR3aa: CASSLDSLSYEQYF
abundance: -; v_gene: TRBV5-4; d_gene: TRBD2; j_gene: TRBJ2-4; CDR3nt: TGTGCCAGCAGTTCTGGTGGGACTAGCGGCTTAGCCAAAAACATTCAGTACTTC; CDR3aa: CASSSGGTSGLAKNIQYF
abundance: -; v_gene: TRBV6-1; d_gene: TRBD1; j_gene: TRBJ1-2; CDR3nt: TGTGCCAGCAGTTGGGACAGGGGTGGGGGCTACACCTTC; CDR3aa: CASSWDRGGGYTF
abundance: -; v_gene: TRBV6-4; d_gene: -; j_gene: TRBJ1-1; CDR3nt: TGTGCCAGCAGTGACTTGCAGGGCACTGAAGCTTTCTTT; CDR3aa: CASSDLQGTEAFF
abundance: once; v_gene: TRBV5-4; d_gene: -; j_gene: TRBJ1-1; CDR3nt: TGTGCCAGCAGTTTGACAGGGAACACTGAAGCTTTCTTT; CDR3aa: CASSLTGNTEAFF
abundance: -; v_gene: TRBV18; d_gene: -; j_gene: TRBJ2-3; CDR3nt: TGTGCCAGCTCACCTGGACTGCCCAGGTCCACAGATACGCAGTATTTT; CDR3aa: CASSPGLPRSTDTQYF
abundance: -; v_gene: TRBV6-1; d_gene: -; j_gene: TRBJ2-3; CDR3nt: TGTGCCAGCAGTGAGACAAGCGGTACGCAGTATTTT; CDR3aa: CASSETSGTQYF
abundance: -; v_gene: TRBV9; d_gene: -; j_gene: TRBJ2-7; CDR3nt: TGTGCCAGCAGCGTAGCACAGGGTCAAGGCTCCTACGAGCAGTACTTC; CDR3aa: CASSVAQGQGSYEQYF
abundance: -; v_gene: TRBV13; d_gene: TRBD2; j_gene: TRBJ2-1; CDR3nt: TGTGCCAGCAGCTGGACTAGCGGGAGTCTCAATGAGCAGTTCTTC; CDR3aa: CASSWTSGSLNEQFF
abundance: few; v_gene: TRBV18; d_gene: -; j_gene: TRBJ1-2; CDR3nt: TGTGCCAGCTCACCAGGCCAGGATTTCTATGGCTACACCTTC; CDR3aa: CASSPGQDFYGYTF
abundance: -; v_gene: TRBV30; d_gene: TRBD1; j_gene: TRBJ2-1; CDR3nt: TGTGCCTGGAGTCTCCCGGGACAGGGGACGAGCAATGAGCAGTTCTTC; CDR3aa: CAWSLPGQGTSNEQFF